A single sample is the source of the 8 T cell receptor beta chains below, sequenced in a study of blood T cell repertoires in COVID-19. The protocol was immunoSEQ multiplex PCR, while the TCRdb copy is restricted to in-frame clones and leaves out a portion. The table has approximately 250,000 clones, about 91% seen once. Sample: PBMCs or T cells enriched from blood (not recorded which). The receptors here all came from a middle-aged man who had been exposed to COVID-19.

This chain joins TRBV5-6 and TRBJ2-7; maybe TRBD2 (5 bases). The germline CDR1 and CDR2 sequences are SGHDT and YYEEEE. V lost 3 bases to trimming and J lost 1 base, with 5 bases between them. The CDR3 runs to 12 residues. The DNA for the CDR3 is TGTGCCAGCAGCTGGGAGTCCTACGAGCAGTACTTC. As protein: CASSWESYEQYF.

The V call is TRBV7-9, the J call TRBJ2-3; 11 nucleotides match TRBD2. CDR3 length equals 16 residues. Germline V gene data show CDR1 as SEHNR and CDR2 as FQNEAQ (reference sequence). Trimming cost V 5 bases and J 2 bases; bases outside gene matches: 6. The CDR3 DNA follows: TGTGCCAGCAGCCCGATAGCGGGAGGGCTCACAGATACGCAGTATTTT. It encodes CASSPIAGGLTDTQYF.

This chain's CDR3 is CASRGQATFTDTQYF. In DNA, the CDR3 is TGTGCCAGCAGGGGACAGGCCACCTTTACAGATACGCAGTATTTT. This rearrangement joins TRBV28 to TRBJ2-3; the match to TRBD1 covers 8 bases. CDR1 and CDR2 from the germline V gene are MDHEN and SYDVKM. V lost 6 bases, J lost 3 bases, and 8 bases stayed unmatched. The CDR3 runs to 15 residues.

The gene calls are TRBV5-4 and TRBJ2-7; 7 bases match TRBD2. The CDR3 is 17 amino acids. V was clipped by 0 bases and J by 5 bases; unmatched bases: 14. The V gene's germline CDR1 is SGHNT and CDR2 YYREEE (reference sequence). The CDR3 loop is CASSLGAGGSHLDEQYF. CDR3 nucleotide sequence: TGTGCCAGCAGCTTGGGTGCTGGCGGGAGTCATTTGGACGAGCAGTACTTC. Variable domain in full (rest from reference TRBV5-4 and TRBJ2-7): ETGVTQSPTHLIKTRGQQVTLRCSSQSGHNTVSWYQQALGQGPQFIFQYYREEENGRGNFPPRFSGLQFPNYSSELNVNALELDDSALYLCASSLGAGGSHLDEQYFGPGTRLTVT.

V gene TRBV5-6 combines with J gene TRBJ2-7; D is ambiguous. The CDR3 loop spans 14 amino acids. V dropped 0 bases and J dropped 0 bases, with 7 bases sitting between them. CDR1 is SGHDT, CDR2 YYEEEE, per germline. CDR3 in amino acids: CASSLGTSSYEQYF. CDR3 nucleotides: TGTGCCAGCAGCTTGGGAACCAGCTCCTACGAGCAGTACTTC.

The table lists this clone with a count of one. The chain has TRBV25-1 and TRBJ1-2, with D possibly matching TRBD1 (5 bases). Trimming removed 2 bases from V and 4 bases from J, with 8 bases in between. CDR1 is MGHDK and CDR2 is SYGVNS in the germline V gene. The CDR3 consists of 13 residues. For the CDR3, the DNA is TGTGCCAGCAGTGAAAAGGGGTTCTATGGCTACACCTTC. The encoded protein is CASSEKGFYGYTF.

This clone was seen only a few times. The CDR3, as DNA: TGTGCTGCGGACAGGCAAGATGGTTCACCCCTCCACTTT. This codes for CAADRQDGSPLHF. The chain joins TRBV7-9 to TRBJ1-6; 7 bases fit TRBD1. CDR1 and CDR2 (germline): SEHNR, FQNEAQ (reference sequence). The CDR3 runs 13 residues.

This clone was observed once. The chain couples TRBV7-3 to TRBJ1-1; D is perhaps TRBD1 (6 bases). CDR1 SGHTA and CDR2 FQGTGA come from the germline V gene. The CDR3 contains 15 residues. The V end lost 5 bases, the J end lost 4 bases, and 17 bases lay between the germline ends. For the CDR3, the DNA is TGTGCCAGCAGCCCCCGGGGGGCGGAGGGCACTGAAGCTTTCTTT. Its protein is CASSPRGAEGTEAFF.